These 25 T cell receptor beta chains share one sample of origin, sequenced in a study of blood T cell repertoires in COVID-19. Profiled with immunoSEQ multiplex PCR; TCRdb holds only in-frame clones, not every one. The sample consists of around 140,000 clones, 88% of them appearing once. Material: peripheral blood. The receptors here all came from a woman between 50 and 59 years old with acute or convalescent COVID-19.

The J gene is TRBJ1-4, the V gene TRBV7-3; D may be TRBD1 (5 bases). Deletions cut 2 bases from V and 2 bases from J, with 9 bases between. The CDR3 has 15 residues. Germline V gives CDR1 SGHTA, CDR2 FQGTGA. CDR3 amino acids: CASSLGAITNEKLFF. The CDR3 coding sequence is TGTGCCAGCAGCTTAGGGGCGATCACTAATGAAAAACTGTTTTTT.

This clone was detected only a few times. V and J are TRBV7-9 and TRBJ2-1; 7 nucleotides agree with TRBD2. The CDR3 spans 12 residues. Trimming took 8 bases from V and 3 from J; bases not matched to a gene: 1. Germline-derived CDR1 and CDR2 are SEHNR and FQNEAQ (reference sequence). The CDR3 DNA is TGTGCCAGCGGGGACTACTACAATGAGCAGTTCTTC. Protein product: CASGDYYNEQFF.

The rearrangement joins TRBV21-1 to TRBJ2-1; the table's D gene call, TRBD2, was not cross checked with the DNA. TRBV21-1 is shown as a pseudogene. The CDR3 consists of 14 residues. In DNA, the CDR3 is TGTGCCAGCAGCAAAGATCTGGAGTCGAATGAGCAGTTCTTC. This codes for CASSKDLESNEQFF.

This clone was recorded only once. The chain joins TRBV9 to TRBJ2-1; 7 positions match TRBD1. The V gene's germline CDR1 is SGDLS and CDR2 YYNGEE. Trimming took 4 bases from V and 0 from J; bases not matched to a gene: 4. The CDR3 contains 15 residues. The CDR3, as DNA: TGTGCCAGCAGCTACCGGGACAGCTCCTACAATGAGCAGTTCTTC. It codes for CASSYRDSSYNEQFF.

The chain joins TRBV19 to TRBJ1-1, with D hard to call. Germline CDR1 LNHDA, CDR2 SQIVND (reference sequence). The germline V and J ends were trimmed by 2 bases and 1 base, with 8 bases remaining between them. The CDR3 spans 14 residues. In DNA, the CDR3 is TGTGCCAGTAGTATAAAGGCAGGGAACACTGAAGCTTTCTTT. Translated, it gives CASSIKAGNTEAFF.

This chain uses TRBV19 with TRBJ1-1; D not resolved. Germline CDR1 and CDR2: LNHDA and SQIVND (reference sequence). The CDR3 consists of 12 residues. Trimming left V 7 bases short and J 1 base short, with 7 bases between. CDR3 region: CASMTENTEAFF. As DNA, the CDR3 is TGTGCCAGTATGACTGAGAACACTGAAGCTTTCTTT.

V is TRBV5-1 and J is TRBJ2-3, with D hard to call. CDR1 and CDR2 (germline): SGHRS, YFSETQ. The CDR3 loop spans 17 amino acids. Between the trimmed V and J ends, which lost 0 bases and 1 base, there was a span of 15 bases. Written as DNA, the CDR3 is TGCGCCAGCAGCTTGGCCAGGAACACCCCCGGCACAGATACGCAGTATTTT. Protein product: CASSLARNTPGTDTQYF.

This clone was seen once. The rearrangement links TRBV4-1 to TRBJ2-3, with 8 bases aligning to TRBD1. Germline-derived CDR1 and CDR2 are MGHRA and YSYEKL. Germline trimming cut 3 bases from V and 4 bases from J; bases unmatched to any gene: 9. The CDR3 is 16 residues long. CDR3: CASSHLEGQGPDTQYF. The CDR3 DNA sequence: TGCGCCAGCAGCCACCTAGAAGGACAGGGCCCAGATACGCAGTATTTT.

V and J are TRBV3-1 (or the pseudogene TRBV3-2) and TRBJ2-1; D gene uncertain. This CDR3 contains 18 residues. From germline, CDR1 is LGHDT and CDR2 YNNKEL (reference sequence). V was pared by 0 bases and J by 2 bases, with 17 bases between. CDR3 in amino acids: CASSQETLSLYPYNEQFF. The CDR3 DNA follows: TGTGCCAGCAGCCAAGAGACTCTTAGCCTGTACCCCTACAATGAGCAGTTCTTC.

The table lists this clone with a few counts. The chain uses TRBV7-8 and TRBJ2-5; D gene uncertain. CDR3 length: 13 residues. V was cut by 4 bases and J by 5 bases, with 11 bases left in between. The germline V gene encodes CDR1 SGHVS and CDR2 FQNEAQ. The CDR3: CASSWRERETQYF. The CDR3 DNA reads TGTGCCAGCAGCTGGCGAGAGAGGGAGACCCAGTACTTC.

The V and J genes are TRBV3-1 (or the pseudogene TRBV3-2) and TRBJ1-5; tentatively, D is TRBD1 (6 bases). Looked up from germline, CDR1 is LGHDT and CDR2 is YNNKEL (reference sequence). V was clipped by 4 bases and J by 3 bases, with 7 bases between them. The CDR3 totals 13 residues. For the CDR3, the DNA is TGTGCCAGCAGCCGGGACACCAATCAGCCCCAGCATTTT. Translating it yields CASSRDTNQPQHF.

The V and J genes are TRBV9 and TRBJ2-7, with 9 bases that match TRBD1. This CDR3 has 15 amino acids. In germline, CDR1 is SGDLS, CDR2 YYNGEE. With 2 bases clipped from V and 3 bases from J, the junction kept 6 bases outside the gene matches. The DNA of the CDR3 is TGTGCCAGCAGCGTTGGACAGGGGAGCTACTACGAGCAGTACTTC. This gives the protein CASSVGQGSYYEQYF.

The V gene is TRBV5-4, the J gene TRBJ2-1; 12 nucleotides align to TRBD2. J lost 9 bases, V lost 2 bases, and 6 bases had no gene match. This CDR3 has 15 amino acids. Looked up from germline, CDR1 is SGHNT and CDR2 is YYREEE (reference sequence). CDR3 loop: CASSFRLAGVVEQFF. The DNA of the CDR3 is TGTGCCAGCAGCTTTCGACTAGCGGGAGTCGTTGAGCAGTTCTTC.

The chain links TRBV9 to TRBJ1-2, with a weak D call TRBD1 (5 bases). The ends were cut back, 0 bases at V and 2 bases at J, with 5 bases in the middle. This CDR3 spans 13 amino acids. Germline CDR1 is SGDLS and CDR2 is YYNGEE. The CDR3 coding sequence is TGTGCCAGCAGCGTAGGGGGCAACTATGGCTACACCTTC. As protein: CASSVGGNYGYTF.

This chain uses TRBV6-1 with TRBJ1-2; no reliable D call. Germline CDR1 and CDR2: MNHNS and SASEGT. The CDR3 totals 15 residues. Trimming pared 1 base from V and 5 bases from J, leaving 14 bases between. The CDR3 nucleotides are TGTGCCAGCAGTGAAGTAGAGGGTATCGGTTATGGCTACACCTTC. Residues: CASSEVEGIGYGYTF.

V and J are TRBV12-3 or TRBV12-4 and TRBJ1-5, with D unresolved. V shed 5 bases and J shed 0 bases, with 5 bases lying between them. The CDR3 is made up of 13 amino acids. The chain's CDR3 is CASSQDSNQPQHF. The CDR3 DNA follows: TGTGCCAGCAGTCAGGATAGCAATCAGCCCCAGCATTTT.

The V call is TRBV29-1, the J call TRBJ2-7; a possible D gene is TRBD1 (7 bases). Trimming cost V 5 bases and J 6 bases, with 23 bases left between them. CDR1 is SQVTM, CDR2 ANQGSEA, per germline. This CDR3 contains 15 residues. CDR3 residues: CSVLGRGDSISEQYF. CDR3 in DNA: TGCAGCGTTCTCGGACGCGGGGACAGCATAAGCGAGCAGTACTTC.

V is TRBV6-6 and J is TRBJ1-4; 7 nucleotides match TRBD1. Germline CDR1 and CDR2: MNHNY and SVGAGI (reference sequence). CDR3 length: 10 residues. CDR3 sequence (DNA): TGTGCTACCGGGACAGTCGAACTGTTTTTT. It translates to CATGTVELFF.

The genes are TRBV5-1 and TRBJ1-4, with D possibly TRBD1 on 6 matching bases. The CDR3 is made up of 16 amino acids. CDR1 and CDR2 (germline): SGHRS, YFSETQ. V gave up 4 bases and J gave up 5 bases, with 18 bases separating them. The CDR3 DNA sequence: TGCGCCAGCAGCCGAGGCCCGGGACAACTAAATGAAAAACTGTTTTTT. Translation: CASSRGPGQLNEKLFF. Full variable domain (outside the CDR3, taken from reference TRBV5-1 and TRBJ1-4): KAGVTQTPRYLIKTRGQQVTLSCSPISGHRSVSWYQQTPGQGLQFLFEYFSETQRNKGNFPGRFSGRQFSNSRSEMNVSTLELGDSALYLCASSRGPGQLNEKLFFGSGTQLSVL.

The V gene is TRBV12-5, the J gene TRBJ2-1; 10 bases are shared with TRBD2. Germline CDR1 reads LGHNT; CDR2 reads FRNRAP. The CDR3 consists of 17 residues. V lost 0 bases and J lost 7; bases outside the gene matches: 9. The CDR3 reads CASGLVLRASGGNEQFF. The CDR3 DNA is TGTGCTAGTGGTTTGGTACTTCGGGCTAGCGGGGGTAATGAGCAGTTCTTC.

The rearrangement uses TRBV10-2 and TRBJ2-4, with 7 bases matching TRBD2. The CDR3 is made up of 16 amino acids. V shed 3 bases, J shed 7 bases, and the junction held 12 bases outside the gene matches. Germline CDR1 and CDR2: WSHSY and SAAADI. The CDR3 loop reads CASSDRGLVGSNIQYF. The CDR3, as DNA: TGCGCCAGCAGTGACCGCGGACTAGTCGGGAGTAACATTCAGTACTTC.

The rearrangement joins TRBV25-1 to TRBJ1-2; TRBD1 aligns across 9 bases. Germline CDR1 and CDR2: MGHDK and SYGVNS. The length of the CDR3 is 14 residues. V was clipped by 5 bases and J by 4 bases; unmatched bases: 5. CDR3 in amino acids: CASSTTGGIYGYTF. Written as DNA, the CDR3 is TGTGCCAGCAGTACGACAGGGGGTATCTATGGCTACACCTTC.

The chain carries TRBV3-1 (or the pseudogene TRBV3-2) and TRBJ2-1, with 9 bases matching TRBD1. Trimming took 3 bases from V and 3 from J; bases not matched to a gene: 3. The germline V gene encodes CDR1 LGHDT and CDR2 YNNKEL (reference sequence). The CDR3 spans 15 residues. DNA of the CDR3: TGTGCCAGCAGCCAGAAGACAGGGGGCTACAATGAGCAGTTCTTC. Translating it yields CASSQKTGGYNEQFF.

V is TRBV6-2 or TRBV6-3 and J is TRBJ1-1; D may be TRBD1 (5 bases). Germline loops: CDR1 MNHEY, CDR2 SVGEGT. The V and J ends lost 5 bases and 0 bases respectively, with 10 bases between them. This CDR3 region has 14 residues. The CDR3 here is CASSGPTVNTEAFF. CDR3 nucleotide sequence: TGTGCCAGCAGTGGCCCGACAGTGAACACTGAAGCTTTCTTT.

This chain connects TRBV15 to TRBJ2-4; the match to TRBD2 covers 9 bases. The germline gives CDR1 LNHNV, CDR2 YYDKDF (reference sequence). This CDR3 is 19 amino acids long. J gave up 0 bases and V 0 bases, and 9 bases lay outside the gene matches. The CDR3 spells CATSRDASGVTLAKNIQYF. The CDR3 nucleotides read TGTGCCACCAGCAGAGATGCTAGCGGGGTTACATTAGCCAAAAACATTCAGTACTTC.